Listed below are T cell receptor beta chains from one sample, sequenced in a study of cytomegalovirus exposure and HLA in healthy donors. Using immunoSEQ multiplex PCR, the repertoire was profiled, and TCRdb retains in-frame clones only, with some absent. Here the sample spans some 120,000 clones, around nine tenths being singletons. Sequencing was carried out using PBMCs. The receptors were sampled from a woman between 18 and 29 years old in good health and CMV-seronegative. The CDR3 runs from the conserved cysteine through the conserved F or W. The order of the fields is CDR3 length, J gene, V gene, CDR3 protein.

len: 18
j_gene: TRBJ2-3
v_gene: TRBV5-1
CDR3aa: CASSWGLAGGPRSSTQYF

len: 13
j_gene: TRBJ2-7
v_gene: TRBV2
CDR3aa: CASTSGTAYEQYF

len: 18
j_gene: TRBJ2-2
v_gene: TRBV5-4
CDR3aa: CASSSPNRDRGQIGELFF

len: 14
j_gene: TRBJ2-7
v_gene: TRBV30
CDR3aa: CAWSQGGMRHEQYF

len: 16
j_gene: TRBJ2-5
v_gene: TRBV28
CDR3aa: CASSFGLAGGQETQYF

len: 12
j_gene: TRBJ1-1
v_gene: TRBV5-4
CDR3aa: CASSHGTGLAFF

len: 16
j_gene: TRBJ2-1
v_gene: TRBV28
CDR3aa: CASSSPGGVTWNEQFF

len: 15
j_gene: TRBJ2-7
v_gene: TRBV7-2
CDR3aa: CASSPWVGSYHEQYF

len: 13
j_gene: TRBJ2-7
v_gene: TRBV2
CDR3aa: CASSLLAGVEQYF

len: 13
j_gene: TRBJ1-1
v_gene: TRBV12-5
CDR3aa: CASGPSGGREAFF

len: 15
j_gene: TRBJ2-3
v_gene: TRBV7-2
CDR3aa: CASSLEGTSGRTQYF

len: 13
j_gene: TRBJ2-5
v_gene: TRBV15
CDR3aa: CATSRAGWETQYF

len: 17
j_gene: TRBJ1-1
v_gene: TRBV7-9
CDR3aa: CASSSPTTGEHAGEAFF

len: 16
j_gene: TRBJ2-1
v_gene: TRBV28
CDR3aa: CASSLSLAGAYNEQFF

len: 16
j_gene: TRBJ2-5
v_gene: TRBV19
CDR3aa: CASSIGRVAGVETQYF

len: 14
j_gene: TRBJ1-1
v_gene: TRBV5-5
CDR3aa: CASEISTVNTEAFF

len: 13
j_gene: TRBJ1-2
v_gene: TRBV7-9
CDR3aa: CASSLNRDYGYTF

len: 14
j_gene: TRBJ2-7
v_gene: TRBV29-1
CDR3aa: CSTARERDNYEQYF

len: 24
j_gene: TRBJ2-3
v_gene: TRBV5-1
CDR3aa: CASSRPGQPLTRPILAGRGDTQYF

len: 16
j_gene: TRBJ1-3
v_gene: TRBV27
CDR3aa: CASSLTQGGSGNTIYF

len: 15
j_gene: TRBJ2-3
v_gene: TRBV11-3
CDR3aa: CASSQTRLRTDTQYF

len: 15
j_gene: TRBJ1-5
v_gene: TRBV28
CDR3aa: CASSFDTDDNQPQHF

len: 16
j_gene: TRBJ2-7
v_gene: TRBV4-1
CDR3aa: CASSLRLAGISYEQYF

len: 12
j_gene: TRBJ2-2
v_gene: TRBV30
CDR3aa: CARSIRAGELFF

len: 18
j_gene: TRBJ1-1
v_gene: TRBV9
CDR3aa: CASSAPKGGDRVRGEAFF

len: 13
j_gene: TRBJ2-5
v_gene: TRBV7-2
CDR3aa: CASSFTQGETQYF

len: 14
j_gene: TRBJ2-7
v_gene: TRBV28
CDR3aa: CASSPRQNLYEQYF

len: 12
j_gene: TRBJ2-7
v_gene: TRBV5-6
CDR3aa: CASSLGRARQYF

len: 15
j_gene: TRBJ2-7
v_gene: TRBV2
CDR3aa: CASSENRDREYEQYF

len: 16
j_gene: TRBJ2-7
v_gene: TRBV4-1
CDR3aa: CASSQLPSGSTYEQYF

len: 15
j_gene: TRBJ2-3
v_gene: TRBV5-4
CDR3aa: CASSLAYRGGDTQYF

len: 13
j_gene: TRBJ1-2
v_gene: TRBV5-1
CDR3aa: CASSLSPSRGYTF

len: 13
j_gene: TRBJ1-5
v_gene: TRBV4-2
CDR3aa: CASSQNNRQPQHF

len: 16
j_gene: TRBJ2-3
v_gene: TRBV9
CDR3aa: CASSVASGAATDTQYF

len: 16
j_gene: TRBJ1-1
v_gene: TRBV4-1
CDR3aa: CASTQSPGLMNTEAFF

len: 15
j_gene: TRBJ1-5
v_gene: TRBV28
CDR3aa: CASSLYRQINQPQHF

len: 14
j_gene: TRBJ2-7
v_gene: TRBV30
CDR3aa: CAWIMAGANYEQYF

len: 17
j_gene: TRBJ2-4
v_gene: TRBV7-2
CDR3aa: CASSPMGQGLAKNIQYF

len: 13
j_gene: TRBJ1-5
v_gene: TRBV19
CDR3aa: CASSRGRAQPQHF

len: 12
j_gene: TRBJ2-3
v_gene: TRBV11-3
CDR3aa: CASSLTTDTQYF

len: 15
j_gene: TRBJ1-4
v_gene: TRBV28
CDR3aa: CASNIGVAANEKLFF

len: 14
j_gene: TRBJ2-7
v_gene: TRBV5-5
CDR3aa: CASSWTGREVEQYF

len: 15
j_gene: TRBJ1-3
v_gene: TRBV28
CDR3aa: CASSATGISGNTIYF

len: 17
j_gene: TRBJ2-7
v_gene: TRBV4-2
CDR3aa: CASSKIPTLAGAHEQYF

len: 15
j_gene: TRBJ1-1
v_gene: TRBV4-1
CDR3aa: CASSHHNRGWTEAFF